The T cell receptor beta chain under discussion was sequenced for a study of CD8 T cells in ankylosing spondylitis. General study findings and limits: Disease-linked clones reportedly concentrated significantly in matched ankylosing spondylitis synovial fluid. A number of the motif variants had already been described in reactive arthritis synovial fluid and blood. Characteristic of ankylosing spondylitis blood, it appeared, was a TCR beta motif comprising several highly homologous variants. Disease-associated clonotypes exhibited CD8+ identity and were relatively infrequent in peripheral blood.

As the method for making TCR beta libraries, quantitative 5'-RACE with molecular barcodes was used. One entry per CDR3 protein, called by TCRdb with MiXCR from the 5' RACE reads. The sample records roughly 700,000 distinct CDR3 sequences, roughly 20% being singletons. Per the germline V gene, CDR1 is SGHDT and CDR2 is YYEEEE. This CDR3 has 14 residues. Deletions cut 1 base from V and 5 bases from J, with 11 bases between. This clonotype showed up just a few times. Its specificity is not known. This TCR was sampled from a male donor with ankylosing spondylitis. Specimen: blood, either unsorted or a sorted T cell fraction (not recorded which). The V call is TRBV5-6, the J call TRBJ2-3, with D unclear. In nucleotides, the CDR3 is TGTGCCAGCAGCTTGACTGATCTCGTAGATACGCAGTATTTT. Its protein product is CASSLTDLVDTQYF.